Described below is a single TCR beta chain sequence and its context. In the original analysis: Amplification of reference gene primers provided the estimated nucleated cell counts. Sequencing was performed with immunoSEQ multiplex PCR; in TCRdb, only in-frame clones are kept and a portion is missing. V, J and clone size were drawn from that table, and D and trimming were deduced from the DNA. This sample has about 130,000 clones; 80% to 90% occur once, and the top ten carry 3% to 4.5%. These data come from a study of blood T cell repertoires in COVID-19. Across the whole study: COVID-19 samples from acute and convalescent phases originated in the United States, Italy and Spain. T cells, B-cell-depleted T cells, or PBMCs supplied cDNA or gDNA.

Sequenced: peripheral blood. The source is an older woman with acute or convalescent COVID-19.

The CDR3 bases are TGTGCCAGCAGCCCCTGGACAGGGGAAACTGAGCAGTTCTTC. Encoded protein: CASSPWTGETEQFF. The V call is TRBV5-8, the J call TRBJ2-1; 9 bases map to TRBD1. After removal of 4 bases from V and 9 bases from J, the junction contained 8 bases not matched to a gene. In germline, CDR1 is SGHTS, CDR2 YDEGEE. CDR3 size: 14 residues.